This TCR beta chain was obtained from a study of blood T cell repertoires in COVID-19. Across the study: T cells, B-cell-depleted T cells, or PBMCs supplied cDNA or gDNA.

CDR3 length: 14 amino acids. Per germline, CDR1 MNHEY and CDR2 SVGAGI. The junction had 8 bases not matched to a gene; V was cut back by 8 bases and J by 9 bases. The assay was immunoSEQ multiplex PCR, and TCRdb's table has in-frame clones only and misses some. This table has around 260,000 clones, 89% appearing once. Sequenced input: peripheral blood. The receptor was isolated from a woman between 35 and 50 years old who had recovered from COVID-19. The chain is built from TRBV6-5 and TRBJ2-1; 12 positions match TRBD2. As DNA, the CDR3 is TGTGCCAGCCTAGCGGGAGGGCCCGTCGGTGAGCAGTTCTTC. This codes for CASLAGGPVGEQFF.